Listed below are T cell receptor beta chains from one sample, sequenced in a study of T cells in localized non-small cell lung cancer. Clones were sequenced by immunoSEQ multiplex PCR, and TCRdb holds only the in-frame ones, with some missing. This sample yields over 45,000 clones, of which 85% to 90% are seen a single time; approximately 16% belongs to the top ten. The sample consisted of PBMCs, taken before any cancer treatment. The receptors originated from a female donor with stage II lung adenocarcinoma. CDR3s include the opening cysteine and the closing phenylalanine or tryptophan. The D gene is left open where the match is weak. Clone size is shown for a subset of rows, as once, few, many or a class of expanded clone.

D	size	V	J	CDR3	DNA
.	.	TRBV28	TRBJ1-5	CASSPPRQGLSQPQHF	TGTGCCAGCAGCCCCCCTCGGCAGGGACTCTCTCAGCCCCAGCATTTT
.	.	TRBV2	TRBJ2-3	CASRVRGSSTDTQYF	TGTGCCAGCAGGGTCCGGGGCAGCAGCACAGATACGCAGTATTTT
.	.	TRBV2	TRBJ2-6	CASSAGVPGANVLTF	TGTGCCAGCAGTGCGGGAGTCCCTGGGGCCAACGTCCTGACTTTC
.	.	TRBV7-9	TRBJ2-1	CASSLSGRGQNEQFF	TGTGCCAGCAGCTTAAGTGGGAGGGGGCAGAATGAGCAGTTCTTC
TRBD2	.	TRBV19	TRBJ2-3	CASREFSGGSTDTQYF	TGTGCCAGTAGGGAATTTAGCGGGGGTTCCACAGATACGCAGTATTTT
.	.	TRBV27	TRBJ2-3	CASSFGGGDTDTQYF	TGTGCCAGCAGTTTCGGTGGTGGAGACACAGATACGCAGTATTTT
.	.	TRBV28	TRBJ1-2	CASRLESHRGYTF	TGTGCCAGCAGGTTGGAAAGTCACAGGGGCTACACCTTC
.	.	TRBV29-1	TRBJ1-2	CSVEGRGYGYTF	TGCAGCGTTGAAGGACGGGGGTATGGCTACACCTTC
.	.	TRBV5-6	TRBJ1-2	CASSLGAFDYGYTF	TGTGCCAGCAGCTTGGGAGCGTTCGACTATGGCTACACCTTC
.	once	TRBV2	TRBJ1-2	CASSDLAVAGYTF	TGTGCCAGCAGTGATCTGGCAGTGGCGGGCTACACCTTC
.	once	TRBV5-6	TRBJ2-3	CASHITGNTDTQYF	TGTGCCAGCCACATCACCGGGAACACAGATACGCAGTATTTT
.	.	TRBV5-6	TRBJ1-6	CASSSGTVGNSPLHF	TGTGCCAGCAGCTCCGGGACGGTCGGCAATTCACCCCTCCACTTT
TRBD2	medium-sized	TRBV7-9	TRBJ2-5	CASSLGLAETQYF	TGTGCCAGCAGCTTAGGACTAGCAGAGACCCAGTACTTC
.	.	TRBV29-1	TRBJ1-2	CSGAQGDGYTF	TGCAGCGGAGCTCAGGGAGATGGCTACACCTTC
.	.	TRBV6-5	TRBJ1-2	CASSYGSVDYGYTF	TGTGCCTCTTCTTACGGCTCAGTTGACTATGGCTACACCTTC
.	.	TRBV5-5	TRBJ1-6	CASSFQGNNSPLHF	TGTGCCAGCAGCTTCCAGGGGAATAATTCACCCCTCCACTTT
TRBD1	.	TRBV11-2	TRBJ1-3	CASSSGTGGRGSGNTIYF	TGTGCCAGCAGCTCCGGGACAGGGGGCCGGGGTTCTGGAAACACCATATATTTT
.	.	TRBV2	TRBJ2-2	CASSYTGELFF	TGTGCCAGCAGCTACACCGGGGAGCTGTTTTTT
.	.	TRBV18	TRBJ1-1	CASSRGRDTEAFF	TGTGCCAGCTCACGAGGACGGGACACTGAAGCTTTCTTT
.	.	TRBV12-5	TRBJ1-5	CASGLGHTNQPQHF	TGTGCTAGTGGTTTGGGACATACCAATCAGCCCCAGCATTTT
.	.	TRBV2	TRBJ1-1	CASTPGRHTEAFF	TGTGCCAGCACCCCGGGCCGGCACACTGAAGCTTTCTTT
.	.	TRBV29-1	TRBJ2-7	CSISGPSSYEQYF	TGCAGCATCTCAGGGCCGAGCTCCTACGAGCAGTACTTC
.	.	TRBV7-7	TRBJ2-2	CASSHEGGGLFF	TGTGCCAGCAGCCATGAGGGAGGGGGGCTGTTTTTT
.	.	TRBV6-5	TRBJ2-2	CASRHLHPQTGELFF	TGTGCCAGCAGGCACCTACACCCACAGACCGGGGAGCTGTTTTTT
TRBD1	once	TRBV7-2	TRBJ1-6	CASSSLTGFSYNSPLHF	TGTGCCAGCAGCTCTCTGACAGGGTTCTCCTATAATTCACCCCTCCACTTT
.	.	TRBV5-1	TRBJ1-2	CASSLERGPNYGYTF	TGCGCCAGCAGCTTGGAGAGAGGACCTAACTATGGCTACACCTTC
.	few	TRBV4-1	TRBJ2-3	CASSQDTPGWGTDTQYF	TGCGCCAGCAGCCAAGATACCCCCGGTTGGGGCACAGATACGCAGTATTTT
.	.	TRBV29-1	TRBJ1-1	CSVGLGTEAFF	TGCAGCGTCGGCCTCGGCACTGAAGCTTTCTTT
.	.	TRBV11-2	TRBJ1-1	CASSLGYNTEAFF	TGTGCCAGCAGCTTAGGATACAACACTGAAGCTTTCTTT
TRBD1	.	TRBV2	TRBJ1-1	CASSDDRGGGTEAFF	TGTGCCAGCAGTGATGACAGGGGAGGGGGCACTGAAGCTTTCTTT
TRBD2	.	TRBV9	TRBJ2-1	CASSVVAGGNNEQFF	TGTGCCAGCAGCGTAGTGGCGGGGGGGAACAATGAGCAGTTCTTC
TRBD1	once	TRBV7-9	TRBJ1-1	CASSLEGTGTEAFF	TGTGCCAGCAGCTTAGAGGGGACAGGGACTGAAGCTTTCTTT
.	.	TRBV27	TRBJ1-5	CASSLSQGLSNQPQHF	TGTGCCAGCAGTTTATCTCAGGGGCTGAGCAATCAGCCCCAGCATTTT